These 26 T cell receptor beta chains came from one sample sequenced in a study of T cell repertoires in cytomegalovirus infection. Each CDR3 protein gets one entry after TCRdb re-called the reads with MiXCR. Among some 800,000 distinct CDR3 sequences listed, roughly 28% were seen once. These TCRs' antigens remain unknown. The sample in question was cultured CD8+ T cells from PBMCs, obtained from culture after CMV antigen stimulation. The receptors stem from a human donor in good health (CMV status not recorded). Some clones in this sample may be carry-over from other donors' samples.

The CDR3 DNA reads TGTGCCAGCAGGGGGACTAGCGGGGTCTACAATGAGCAGTTCTTC. It codes for CASRGTSGVYNEQFF. The rearrangement uses TRBV7-9 and TRBJ2-1; 13 positions agree with TRBD2. The CDR3 contains 15 residues. Germline V gives CDR1 SEHNR, CDR2 FQNEAQ (reference sequence). Germline trimming cut 6 bases from V and 3 bases from J; bases unmatched to any gene: 2.

This clonotype was detected only a few times. The chain has TRBV6-6 and TRBJ1-1; D is possibly TRBD1 (6 bases). This CDR3 is built from 16 residues. The V gene lost 11 bases and the J gene lost 0 bases, with 22 bases spanning the gap. In germline, CDR1 is MNHNY, CDR2 SVGAGI (reference sequence). This chain's CDR3 is CAVTEDRNYLNTEAFF. As DNA, the CDR3 is TGTGCCGTAACCGAGGACAGAAATTACTTGAACACTGAAGCTTTCTTT.

This clonotype was detected only a few times. The rearrangement joins TRBV11-2 to TRBJ1-2; D is undetermined. The CDR3 is 11 residues long. In germline, CDR1 is SGHAT, CDR2 FQNNGV. The V end was cut by 7 bases, the J end by 7 bases, with 10 bases between. CDR3 DNA: TGTGCCAGCACCGGTGGGTTTGGCTACACCTTC. Translation gives CASTGGFGYTF. The whole variable domain, filled in from reference TRBV11-2 and TRBJ1-2, reads EAGVAQSPRYKIIEKRQSVAFWCNPISGHATLYWYQQILGQGPKLLIQFQNNGVVDDSQLPKDRFSAERLKGVDSTLKIQPAKLEDSAVYLCASTGGFGYTFGSGTRLTVV.

This chain uses TRBV6-2 or TRBV6-3 with TRBJ2-1, with 11 bases lining up with TRBD2. The CDR3 is 15 amino acids. Looked up from germline, CDR1 is MNHEY and CDR2 is SVGEGT. V dropped 2 bases and J dropped 8; count of bases not matched to a gene: 5. The CDR3 sequence: CASSYPSGGRDEQFF. As DNA, the CDR3 is TGTGCCAGCAGTTACCCTAGCGGGGGGAGGGATGAGCAGTTCTTC.

Many counts were recorded for this clonotype. V gene TRBV6-1 combines with J gene TRBJ2-3; 7 bases are a match to TRBD1. CDR3 length: 14 amino acids. The ends lost 8 bases at V and 6 bases at J; junction bases unmatched: 11. Germline values: CDR1 MNHNS, CDR2 SASEGT. The CDR3 is CASDREMGRDTQYF. The CDR3 DNA follows: TGTGCCAGCGACAGGGAAATGGGCAGGGATACGCAGTATTTT.

The CDR3 DNA reads TGTGCCAGCAGATATAGTCCGGGACAGGGAGGTCGAGAGGCCAAAAACATTCAGTACTTC. This gives the protein CASRYSPGQGGREAKNIQYF. The chain combines TRBV7-9 with TRBJ2-4; 9 bases are a match to TRBD1. This CDR3 region has 20 residues. The V gene end was trimmed by 6 bases and the J gene end by 1 base; junction bases not matched to a gene: 19. Germline loops: CDR1 SEHNR, CDR2 FQNEAQ (reference sequence).

The chain uses TRBV25-1 and TRBJ1-2; 7 nucleotides agree with TRBD1. Per the germline V gene, CDR1 is MGHDK and CDR2 is SYGVNS. Losses at the gene ends were 3 bases for V and 3 bases for J; bases not matched to a gene: 7. The CDR3 runs to 15 residues. CDR3 region: CASSDLTGHDYGYTF. The CDR3 nucleotides read TGTGCCAGCAGTGATTTGACAGGGCACGACTATGGCTACACCTTC.

The V call is TRBV6-1, the J call TRBJ2-1; D may match TRBD1 or TRBD2 (6 bases each). Germline V lookup: CDR1 MNHNS, CDR2 SASEGT. V was shortened by 0 bases and J by 0 bases, with 9 bases between the two germline ends. This CDR3 contains 16 residues. In DNA, the CDR3 is TGTGCCAGCAGTGAAGCGGGGGGCAGCTCCTACAATGAGCAGTTCTTC. Its translation: CASSEAGGSSYNEQFF.

V is TRBV2 and J is TRBJ1-1; D is unclear. The ends were cut back, 8 bases at V and 0 bases at J, with 19 bases in the middle. Looked up from germline, CDR1 is SNHLY and CDR2 is FYNNEI. The CDR3 covers 16 residues. This chain's CDR3 is CASEPSLVTMNTEAFF. CDR3 DNA sequence: TGTGCCAGCGAGCCCAGTTTGGTCACAATGAACACTGAAGCTTTCTTT.

This chain uses TRBV4-2 with TRBJ2-6; tentatively, D is TRBD2 (5 bases). Germline V gene lookup returns CDR1 LGHNA and CDR2 YNFKEQ. The CDR3 has 16 residues. Trimming took 0 bases from V and 4 from J, leaving 10 bases between them. The CDR3 DNA sequence: TGTGCCAGCAGCCAAGAACGAGGGTTAGGGGCCAACGTCCTGACTTTC. Its translation is CASSQERGLGANVLTF.

The chain is built from TRBV11-1 and TRBJ1-1; D is unresolved. Trimming removed 1 base from V and 10 bases from J, with 13 bases in between. Germline V gene sequence: CDR1 SGHAT, CDR2 FQDESV (reference sequence). CDR3 size: 13 residues. The CDR3 DNA reads TGTGCCAGCAGCTTAGTTTTGAAAGGCACAGCTTTCTTT. Protein product: CASSLVLKGTAFF.

This chain joins TRBV6-2 or TRBV6-3 and TRBJ2-7; maybe TRBD2 (5 bases). The CDR3 is 17 amino acids. The germline V gene encodes CDR1 MNHEY and CDR2 SVGEGT. V gave up 0 bases and J gave up 7 bases, with 22 bases separating them. The CDR3 loop is CASSYSPPAPYTGEQYV. The CDR3 DNA reads as TGTGCCAGCAGTTACTCGCCACCGGCCCCTTATACGGGAGAGCAGTACGTC.

A single count supports this clonotype. V and J are TRBV6-5 and TRBJ1-4; D unresolved. Germline V gives CDR1 MNHEY, CDR2 SVGAGI. V shed 0 bases and J shed 2 bases, with 7 bases lying between them. There are 15 residues in the CDR3. The CDR3 DNA sequence: TGTGCCAGCAGTTACTCAGCGGAGACTAATGAAAAACTGTTTTTT. It specifies CASSYSAETNEKLFF.

This clonotype has ten or more counts. The J gene is TRBJ2-3, the V gene TRBV7-8; TRBD2 matches 12 bases. The CDR3 loop spans 16 amino acids. V lost 5 bases, J lost 2 bases, and 5 bases stayed unmatched. Germline V gives CDR1 SGHVS, CDR2 FQNEAQ. The CDR3 DNA reads TGTGCCAGCAGCAGAAGGACTAGCGGGGACACAGATACGCAGTATTTT. Translation gives CASSRRTSGDTDTQYF.

The rearrangement joins TRBV14 to TRBJ2-1; D is ambiguous. The germline V and J ends were trimmed by 0 bases and 4 bases, with 7 bases remaining between them. The CDR3 is 14 amino acids. Germline-derived CDR1 and CDR2 are SGHDN and FVKESK. The CDR3 spells CASSQDVTYNEQFF. CDR3 nucleotide sequence: TGTGCCAGCAGCCAAGACGTCACATACAATGAGCAGTTCTTC.

CDR3 DNA: TGTGCCATCAGGGCTAGGGATACGCAGTATTTT. Amino acid sequence: CAIRARDTQYF. The J gene is TRBJ2-3, the V gene TRBV10-3; D gene uncertain. CDR1 ENHRY and CDR2 SYGVKD come from the germline V gene. V was clipped by 6 bases and J by 6 bases, with 7 bases between them. The CDR3 covers 11 residues.

This chain joins TRBV4-2 and TRBJ1-4; D is possibly TRBD1 (5 bases). This CDR3 spans 15 amino acids. V lost 2 bases, J lost 3 bases, and 10 bases lay in between. Per germline, CDR1 LGHNA and CDR2 YNFKEQ. This chain's CDR3 is CASSQHRFSNEKLFF. The DNA for the CDR3 is TGTGCCAGCAGCCAACACAGGTTTTCTAATGAAAAACTGTTTTTT.

This clonotype appeared a few times. CDR3 coding DNA: TGTGCCAGCACCCTGGACCTGGAGGAAAGATCACCCCTCCACTTT. It yields the protein CASTLDLEERSPLHF. The V and J genes are TRBV12-3 or TRBV12-4 and TRBJ1-6, with unresolved D. V was trimmed by 7 bases and J by 10 bases, leaving 20 bases between them. This CDR3 contains 15 residues.

This clonotype occurred once. J is TRBJ1-1 and V is TRBV4-1; D uncertain. Germline assignment: CDR1 MGHRA and CDR2 YSYEKL. V was trimmed by 0 bases and J by 7 bases, leaving 6 bases between them. CDR3 length: 12 residues. The CDR3 spells CASSQDAIEAFF. DNA of the CDR3: TGCGCCAGCAGCCAAGATGCGATTGAAGCTTTCTTT.

The rearrangement uses TRBV19 and TRBJ1-2; 9 bases agree with TRBD1. Germline lookup yields CDR1 LNHDA and CDR2 SQIVND (reference sequence). The CDR3 is 17 residues long. The trim removed 3 bases at V and 6 bases at J, leaving 14 bases unmatched. The CDR3, as DNA: TGTGCCAGTAGTATCCCGGCCCATCTACAGGGGGCTAATGGCTACACCTTC. Amino acid sequence: CASSIPAHLQGANGYTF.

The table lists this clonotype with a few counts. The J gene is TRBJ2-1, the V gene TRBV27; tentatively, D is TRBD1 (7 bases). V lost 6 bases and J 6 bases, leaving 15 bases between the germline ends. The CDR3 totals 14 residues. Germline CDR1 is MNHEY and CDR2 is SMNVEV (reference sequence). The CDR3 nucleotides are TGTGCCAGCAGAACAGGGGTGGGGGGCAATGAGCAGTTCTTC. It specifies CASRTGVGGNEQFF.

The chain uses TRBV5-4 and TRBJ2-2; either TRBD1 or TRBD2 may fit D (5 bases each). CDR1 and CDR2 from the germline V gene are SGHNT and YYREEE (reference sequence). V was pared by 4 bases and J by 5 bases, with 12 bases between. This CDR3 is built from 14 residues. CDR3 sequence reads: CASSEGTLTGELFF. In nucleotides, the CDR3 is TGTGCCAGCAGCGAGGGGACCTTAACCGGGGAGCTGTTTTTT.

In this sample, this clonotype turned up a few times. The chain has TRBV12-3 or TRBV12-4 and TRBJ2-5; unclear D gene. The CDR3 is 13 residues long. Trimming took off 3 bases at V and 1 base at J, with 6 bases between the two ends. In nucleotides, the CDR3 is TGTGCCAGCAGTTTTGGGGTCCAAGAGACCCAGTACTTC. Encoded protein: CASSFGVQETQYF.

The chain is built from TRBV15 and TRBJ2-7; TRBD2 might be the D (6 bases). CDR1 LNHNV and CDR2 YYDKDF come from the germline V gene (reference sequence). The germline V and J ends were trimmed by 5 bases and 7 bases, with 15 bases remaining between them. This CDR3 region has 13 residues. The CDR3, as DNA: TGTGCCACCAGCGCCGGGACTCCATCGGAGCAGTACGTC. It specifies CATSAGTPSEQYV.

The V gene is TRBV27, the J gene TRBJ1-4, with D possibly TRBD1 on 5 matching bases. The V end was cut by 7 bases, the J end by 5 bases, with 14 bases between. The CDR3 runs to 14 residues. Germline V gene data show CDR1 as MNHEY and CDR2 as SMNVEV (reference sequence). CDR3 loop: CASTRGGGNEKLFF. The CDR3 nucleotides read TGTGCCAGCACCCGTGGCGGGGGGAATGAAAAACTGTTTTTT.

This clonotype occurred a few times. The rearrangement joins TRBV7-6 to TRBJ2-3; TRBD1 might be the D (5 bases). Germline-derived CDR1 and CDR2 are SGHVS and FNYEAQ. CDR3 length equals 15 residues. V was shortened by 3 bases and J by 1 base, with 11 bases between the two germline ends. The CDR3 DNA follows: TGTGCCAGCAGCTTGATGCAGGGCCGCACAGATACGCAGTATTTT. Encoded protein: CASSLMQGRTDTQYF.